One sample yielded the 29 T cell receptor beta chains listed below, sequenced in a study of tumor-infiltrating lymphocytes in primary liver carcinoma. Scientists recovered RNA and DNA together from around 20-30 mg of unsorted bulk tissue. With a constant-region primer, TCR beta cDNA was made from around 520 ng of total RNA. Three nested multiplex PCR rounds, a slightly modified ARM-PCR, produced the libraries for TCR beta. Primers for the first two PCR rounds were TRBV1-TRBV30 forward primers and a C-beta reverse primer (approximately 10 cycles per round). In TCRdb, the multiplex PCR reads were re-called with MiXCR into one record per CDR3 protein. The repertoire consists of 80,000 to 100,000 distinct CDR3 sequences, with roughly 70% occurring once and the leading ten covering around 25%. Sequencing used tumor-adjacent normal liver tissue. Receptors were obtained from a man aged 35 to 55 with primary liver carcinoma and hepatitis B virus infection.

There are many counts of this clonotype. J is TRBJ2-2 and V is TRBV29-1; 7 bases fit TRBD2. The CDR3 totals 13 residues. Germline values: CDR1 SQVTM, CDR2 ANQGSEA. V trimming: 8 bases; J trimming: 1 base; junction bases outside the gene matches: 4. CDR3 amino acids: CSSQRENTGELFF. DNA of the CDR3: TGCAGCTCACAGCGGGAGAACACCGGGGAGCTGTTTTTT.

This clonotype was seen ten or more times. V gene TRBV5-6 combines with J gene TRBJ2-7; D perhaps matches TRBD1 (5 bases). Per the germline V gene, CDR1 is SGHDT and CDR2 is YYEEEE. V was shortened by 5 bases and J by 2 bases, with 17 bases between the two germline ends. This CDR3 comprises 15 residues. CDR3 DNA sequence: TGTGCCAGCAGTCTTACAGGATCCAAGGCCTACGAGCAGTACTTC. Its translation: CASSLTGSKAYEQYF.

For this clonotype: One junction end does not reproduce the germline sequence, and a read error may be involved. This rearrangement joins TRBV5-4 to TRBJ1-2; 8 bases match TRBD1. The CDR3 length is 14 residues. Germline V lookup: CDR1 SGHNT, CDR2 YYREEE (reference sequence). In DNA, the CDR3 is TGCGCCAGCAGCTTGGCGTGGACAGGGTATGGCTACACCTTC. Translation: CASSLAWTGYGYTF. Full variable domain (missing parts from reference TRBV5-4 and TRBJ1-2): ETGVTQSPTHLIKTRGQQVTLRCSSQSGHNTVSWYQQALGQGPQFIFQYYREEENGRGNFPPRFSGLQFPNYSSELNVNALELDDSALYLCASSLAWTGYGYTFGSGTRLTVV.

The chain is built from TRBV5-4 and TRBJ1-2; D ambiguous. This CDR3 is built from 14 residues. The germline gives CDR1 SGHNT, CDR2 YYREEE (reference sequence). Between the trimmed V and J ends, which lost 0 bases and 7 bases, there was a span of 13 bases. CDR3 sequence reads: CASSLDAILSGYTF. CDR3 DNA sequence: TGTGCCAGCAGCTTGGACGCCATCTTGAGTGGCTACACCTTC.

Details on this clonotype: Its ends do not fully match the called genes, so a read error is possible. The chain couples TRBV11-2 to TRBJ2-1, with D possibly being TRBD1 or TRBD2 (6 bases each). The V gene's germline CDR1 is SGHAT and CDR2 FQNNGV. The CDR3 contains 16 residues. The CDR3, as DNA: TGTGCCAGCATCTTACGGGGGCCCGGGAGAGAAAATGAGCTGTTCTTC. Its translation: CASILRGPGRENELFF.

On this clonotype itself: The final CDR3 position lacks the conserved phenylalanine or tryptophan, pointing to a likely read error. The CDR3 DNA follows: TGTGTCAACAGCCCGACAGGGTCCGGGGAGCTGTTTTCT. It encodes CVNSPTGSGELFS. The gene calls are TRBV12-3 or TRBV12-4 and TRBJ2-2; 7 nucleotides line up with TRBD1. The length of the CDR3 is 13 residues.

As to this clonotype: The CDR3 ends on some other residue instead of the conserved phenylalanine or tryptophan, so this is likely a read error. The chain employs TRBV5-1 and TRBJ2-7; 8 bases are shared with TRBD2. Germline V lookup: CDR1 SGHRS, CDR2 YFSETQ. The CDR3 is 13 residues long. V lost 8 bases and J lost 0; bases outside the gene matches: 4. The chain's CDR3 is CASREGGSYEQYL. CDR3 in DNA: TGCGCCAGTCGGGAGGGGGGCTCCTACGAGCAGTACTTA.

Concerning this clonotype itself: A read error may account for a junction end that differs from germline. The chain links TRBV11-2 to TRBJ2-1, with D possibly being TRBD2 (5 bases). The length of the CDR3 is 13 residues. Germline V gives CDR1 SGHAT, CDR2 FQNNGV. CDR3 sequence (DNA): TGTGCCAGCAGCTTAGAGGTGGGAGTCGAGCAGCTCTTC. Translation gives CASSLEVGVEQLF.

A note on this clonotype: An end of the junction does not agree with germline; a read error may underlie this. The chain has TRBV6-1 and TRBJ2-7; TRBD1 is a possible D gene (6 bases). This CDR3 comprises 15 residues. CDR1 is MNHNS, CDR2 SASEGT, per germline. Here the CDR3 reads CASSSTGTGSYEQYF. CDR3 nucleotide sequence: TGTGCCAGCAGTTCTACCGGTACAGGGAGCTACGAGCAATACTTC.

In this sample, this clonotype turned up a few times. Lacking the conserved final phenylalanine or tryptophan, this CDR3 likely reflects a read error. This chain links TRBV11-2 with TRBJ2-7, with D tentatively TRBD2 (6 bases). The germline gives CDR1 SGHAT, CDR2 FQNNGV. The CDR3 covers 15 residues. CDR3 protein: CASSLGGTLPYEQYS. In DNA form, the CDR3 reads TGTGCCAGCAGTCTCGGCGGGACTCTACCCTACGAACAGTACTCC.

As concerns this clonotype: At one end, the junction sequence differs from germline, possibly due to a read error. The chain combines TRBV11-2 with TRBJ2-2; 8 nucleotides agree with TRBD2. The CDR3 length is 16 residues. Germline CDR1 and CDR2: SGHAT and FQNNGV. In nucleotides, the CDR3 is TGTGCCAGCAGCTTAGGGGCGACTAGCGCCACCTGGGAGCTGTTTTTT. It specifies CASSLGATSATWELFF. Full variable domain (rest looked up from reference TRBV11-2 and TRBJ2-2): EAGVAQSPRYKIIEKRQSVAFWCNPISGHATLYWYQQILGQGPKLLIQFQNNGVVDDSQLPKDRFSAERLKGVDSTLKIQPAKLEDSAVYLCASSLGATSATWELFFGEGSRLTVL.

This clonotype was picked up a small number of times. Possible read error: a much larger clone is one base away. This rearrangement joins TRBV29-1 to TRBJ1-5; a weak D match, TRBD1 (5 bases). CDR3 length equals 14 residues. V shed 4 bases and J shed 7 bases, with 17 bases lying between them. The V gene's germline CDR1 is SQVTM and CDR2 ANQGSEA. Written as DNA, the CDR3 is TGCAGCGTTGGAGGGAGCATGGGGGACCAGCCCCAGCATTTT. Protein: CSVGGSMGDQPQHF.

Note on this clonotype: A read error is possible here, since a much larger clone lies one base away. V usage is TRBV5-4 and J usage is TRBJ2-7; D might be TRBD1 (6 bases). V was clipped by 6 bases and J by 2 bases, with 15 bases between them. Per germline, CDR1 SGHNT and CDR2 YYREEE (reference sequence). The CDR3 runs to 14 residues. CDR3 protein: CASIFWTDTYEQYF. The CDR3 coding sequence is TGTGCCAGCATCTTCTGGACAGACACCTACGAGCAGTACTTC.

Turning to this clonotype: One end of the junction does not line up with germline, which may come from a read error. The chain carries TRBV11-2 and TRBJ2-5, with TRBD2 as a possible D gene (6 bases). CDR1 and CDR2 from the germline V gene are SGHAT and FQNNGV. CDR3 length: 16 amino acids. The CDR3: CTSRSRDSAHQETQYF. The CDR3 DNA sequence: TGTACCAGCAGATCCCGGGACTCAGCCCATCAAGAGACCCAGTACTTT.

A word on this clonotype: One end of the junction varies from germline; a read error may be responsible. This chain connects TRBV11-2 to TRBJ2-3; unclear D gene. The CDR3 sequence is 15 residues long. Germline V gives CDR1 SGHAT, CDR2 FQNNGV. The CDR3, as DNA: TGTGCCTGCAGCTTAAGTGCTAGAACCACAGATACGCAGTATTTT. Translation gives CACSLSARTTDTQYF.

A single count supports this clonotype. A clone one base away is much larger, so this may be a read error. The genes are TRBV10-3 and TRBJ1-1; tentative D call: TRBD1 (5 bases). This CDR3 has 13 amino acids. V dropped 6 bases and J dropped 1 base, with 9 bases sitting between them. The V gene's germline CDR1 is ENHRY and CDR2 SYGVKD. CDR3 in amino acids: CAIRRDPNTEAFF. CDR3 bases: TGTGCCATCAGGAGGGACCCGAACACTGAAGCTTTCTTT.

A remark on this clonotype: At one end the junction does not follow the germline gene, possibly because of a read error. The gene calls are TRBV5-5 and TRBJ2-5; a possible D gene is TRBD2 (5 bases). This CDR3 comprises 17 residues. CDR1 is SGHKS and CDR2 is YYEKEE in the germline V gene (reference sequence). The CDR3 spells CTSSLEAVPIGQETQYF. CDR3 DNA sequence: TGTACCAGCAGCTTGGAGGCGGTACCGATAGGGCAAGAGACTCAGTACTTC.

This clonotype was detected a few times. A read error may produce the germline difference seen at one junction end. The CDR3, as DNA: TGTGCTAGCAGTGTTAGCGGTACAAATGGGCAGTTCTTC. Translated: CASSVSGTNGQFF. The chain uses TRBV6-4 and TRBJ2-1, with D possibly being TRBD2 (6 bases). Germline CDR1 is MRHNA and CDR2 is SNTAGT. The CDR3 sequence is 13 residues long.

This clonotype was seen at least ten times. The chain joins TRBV6-6 to TRBJ2-6; the D is unclear. This CDR3 is built from 16 residues. Germline CDR1 is MNHNY and CDR2 is SVGAGI (reference sequence). The ends were cut back, 7 bases at V and 1 base at J, with 14 bases in the middle. CDR3 DNA: TGTGCCAGCACCCCCGGACGGTTTTCTGGGGCCAACGTCCTGACTTTC. It specifies CASTPGRFSGANVLTF.

To note about this clonotype: A read error may be the cause here, since a much bigger clone is one base away. V and J are TRBV24-1 and TRBJ2-1; a possible D gene is TRBD2 (5 bases). The CDR3 totals 15 residues. V lost 2 bases and J lost 10, with 17 bases in between. Germline V CDR1 and CDR2: KGHDR, SFDVKD. CDR3 residues: CATSDSRASLNEQFF. The CDR3 region has the DNA TGTGCCACCAGTGATTCGCGGGCCTCCTTAAACGAGCAGTTCTTC.

About this clonotype: A much bigger clone sits one base away, suggesting this may be a read error. The gene calls are TRBV12-3 or TRBV12-4 and TRBJ2-2; D is perhaps TRBD1 or TRBD2 (5 bases each). The CDR3 contains 17 residues. The CDR3 nucleotides read TGTGCCAGCAGTTTAGTGGTGGGACCTCCGAACACCGGGGAGCTGTCTTTT. This translates into CASSLVVGPPNTGELSF.

Note on this clonotype: A read error may account for a junction end that differs from germline. The V and J genes are TRBV5-1 and TRBJ1-5; a weak D match, TRBD1 (6 bases). The germline gives CDR1 SGHRS, CDR2 YFSETQ. The CDR3 has 16 amino acids. The chain's CDR3 is CASILAPGARGQPQHF. The CDR3 nucleotides read TGCGCGAGCATCTTGGCCCCAGGGGCGCGAGGTCAGCCCCAGCATTTT.

A word on this clonotype: The junction and the germline gene differ at one end; a read error may be behind it. The chain has TRBV11-2 and TRBJ2-5, with TRBD1 as a possible D gene (5 bases). Germline CDR1 reads SGHAT; CDR2 reads FQNNGV. This CDR3 region has 13 residues. The CDR3 is CTSSLNAGETQYF. Written as DNA, the CDR3 is TGTACCAGCAGCTTGAATGCAGGGGAGACCCAGTACTTC.

This clonotype was detected only once. One junction end disagrees with the germline gene, perhaps due to a read error. The gene calls are TRBV11-2 and TRBJ1-5; 8 nucleotides agree with TRBD1. The CDR3 consists of 17 residues. The V gene's germline CDR1 is SGHAT and CDR2 FQNNGV. As DNA, the CDR3 is TGTGCCAGCAGCTTGGGCCCAGGGGGCTTTAGCAATCCGCCCCAGCATTTT. Translated, it gives CASSLGPGGFSNPPQHF.

The J gene is TRBJ2-7, the V gene TRBV29-1, with a possible D match to TRBD2 (5 bases). Trimming left V 8 bases short and J 7 bases short, with 18 bases between. The CDR3 is made up of 12 amino acids. CDR1 SQVTM and CDR2 ANQGSEA come from the germline V gene. CDR3 sequence: CSPWLNSGEQYF. The CDR3, as DNA: TGCAGCCCATGGCTGAATTCGGGAGAGCAGTACTTC.

As regards this clonotype: A read error may explain this, as a much larger clone is one base away. CDR3 sequence: CASSPSLSSGANVLTF. The DNA for the CDR3 is TGTGCCAGCAGTCCATCCTTGAGCTCTGGGGCCAACGTCCTGACTTTC. The chain carries TRBV28 and TRBJ2-6; D is uncertain. Germline CDR1 MDHEN, CDR2 SYDVKM. The CDR3 totals 16 residues. V was shortened by 5 bases and J by 0 bases, with 11 bases between the two germline ends.

The genes are TRBV4-1 and TRBJ2-1; 8 bases align to TRBD1. Germline trimming cut 7 bases from V and 5 bases from J; bases unmatched to any gene: 13. The CDR3 is 16 amino acids. Germline V gives CDR1 MGHRA, CDR2 YSYEKL. The CDR3 nucleotides are TGCGCCAGCACCCAGGCAGGACAGGGTGGAAACAATGAGCAGTTCTTC. This sequence encodes CASTQAGQGGNNEQFF.

Concerning this clonotype itself: A read error may produce the germline difference seen at one junction end. The chain employs TRBV11-1 and TRBJ2-5; possible D gene TRBD2, 5 bases. The CDR3 spans 19 residues. The germline gives CDR1 SGHAT, CDR2 FQDESV (reference sequence). The CDR3 loop is CASGPPPEVRKDFKETQYF. The CDR3 DNA reads TGTGCCAGCGGCCCGCCCCCGGAAGTCAGGAAGGACTTCAAAGAGACCCAGTACTTT.

In this sample, this clonotype turned up a few times. The chain uses TRBV20-1 and TRBJ2-7; 13 bases are shared with TRBD2. The V segment lost 6 bases and the J segment 4 bases; nucleotides outside the gene matches: 3. CDR3 length: 13 residues. Per the germline V gene, CDR1 is DFQATT and CDR2 is SNEGSKA (reference sequence). CDR3 nucleotides: TGCAGTGCGGGACTAGCGGGAAGATACGAGCAGTACTTC. This sequence encodes CSAGLAGRYEQYF.